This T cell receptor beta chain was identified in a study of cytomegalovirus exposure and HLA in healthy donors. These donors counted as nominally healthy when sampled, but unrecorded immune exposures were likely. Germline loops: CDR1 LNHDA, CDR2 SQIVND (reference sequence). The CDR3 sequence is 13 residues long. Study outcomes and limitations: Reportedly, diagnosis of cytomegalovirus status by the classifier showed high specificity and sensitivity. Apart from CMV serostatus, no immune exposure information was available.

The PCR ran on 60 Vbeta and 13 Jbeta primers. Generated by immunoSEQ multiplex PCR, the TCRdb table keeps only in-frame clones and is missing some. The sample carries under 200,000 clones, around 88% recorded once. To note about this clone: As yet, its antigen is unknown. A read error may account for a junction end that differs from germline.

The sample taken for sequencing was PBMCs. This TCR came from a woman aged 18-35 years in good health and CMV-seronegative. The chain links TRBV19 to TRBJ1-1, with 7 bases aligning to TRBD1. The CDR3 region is CASSTDTGAKKYF. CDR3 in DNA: TGTGCCAGTAGTACGGACACAGGGGCCAAAAAATACTTT.